This entry lists 5 T cell receptor beta chains sequenced from one sample in a study of cytomegalovirus exposure and HLA in healthy donors. It was with 60 Vbeta and 13 Jbeta primers that the PCR ran. Clones were sequenced by immunoSEQ multiplex PCR, and TCRdb holds only the in-frame ones, with some missing. The sample holds tens of thousands of clones; roughly 79% are singletons and the top ten take approximately 5.8%. The sample was PBMCs. The receptors here all came from a man aged 50 to 60 in good health and CMV-seronegative.

The rearrangement links TRBV5-1 to TRBJ2-7; 7 bases align to TRBD2. CDR1 and CDR2 (germline): SGHRS, YFSETQ. Unmatched junction bases numbered 10, after V lost 5 bases and J lost 5 bases. The CDR3 is made up of 14 amino acids. CDR3 coding DNA: TGCGCCAGCAGTCGGGGGGATAATTTCGACGAGCAGTACTTC. Protein product: CASSRGDNFDEQYF.

V is TRBV7-2 and J is TRBJ2-5; a weak D match, TRBD1 (6 bases). V shed 1 base and J shed 7 bases, with 13 bases lying between them. CDR1 SGHTA and CDR2 FQGNSA come from the germline V gene. CDR3 length: 14 residues. The CDR3 region has the DNA TGTGCCAGCAGCTTAGACCAGGGGTCTAGGACCCAGTACTTC. Protein sequence: CASSLDQGSRTQYF.

J is TRBJ2-3 and V is TRBV5-1; TRBD2 agrees at 12 bases. The V gene's germline CDR1 is SGHRS and CDR2 YFSETQ. V dropped 0 bases and J dropped 0; count of bases not matched to a gene: 5. The CDR3 is made up of 18 amino acids. The CDR3, as DNA: TGCGCCAGCAGCTTGGGGACTAGCGGGGTCCTTAGCACAGATACGCAGTATTTT. This encodes CASSLGTSGVLSTDTQYF.

V and J are TRBV7-9 and TRBJ1-4; 7 bases fit TRBD1. V trimming: 0 bases; J trimming: 5 bases; junction bases outside the gene matches: 0. The CDR3 runs to 14 residues. Germline V lookup: CDR1 SEHNR, CDR2 FQNEAQ (reference sequence). This chain's CDR3 is CASSLATGNEKLFF. Here the CDR3 DNA reads TGTGCCAGCAGCTTAGCGACAGGGAATGAAAAACTGTTTTTT.

V is TRBV29-1 and J is TRBJ1-2; unclear D gene. V lost 0 bases and J lost 4, with 12 bases in between. The CDR3 is made up of 14 amino acids. Germline V gene lookup returns CDR1 SQVTM and CDR2 ANQGSEA. The CDR3 protein is CSVEELEGSYGYTF. CDR3 nucleotides: TGCAGCGTTGAAGAATTAGAGGGAAGCTATGGCTACACCTTC.